The 32 T cell receptor beta chains below all came from one sample that was sequenced in a study of blood T cell repertoires in COVID-19 (dated by TCRdb to the early 2020s). Library method: the immunoSEQ multiplex PCR assay. What TCRdb holds here is the immuneACCESS table cut down to in-frame rearrangements. Part of the clones is not present; checked against another copy, under half of the missing clones reflect an unresolved V gene, and the others are unexplained. The sample includes 250,000 to 400,000 clones, with roughly 88% observed a single time. The top ten clonotypes cover around 1.6% of the sample. The sample was peripheral blood. The receptors come from a woman in her twenties or thirties with COVID-19, enrolled during active disease.

The chain is built from TRBV3-1 (or the pseudogene TRBV3-2) and TRBJ2-7; 7 nucleotides align to TRBD2. Germline V CDR1 and CDR2: LGHDT, YNNKEL (reference sequence). Losses at the gene ends were 1 base for V and 6 bases for J; bases not matched to a gene: 3. This CDR3 contains 13 residues. The CDR3: CASSQGGGTEQYV. The CDR3 DNA reads as TGTGCCAGCAGCCAAGGGGGAGGGACCGAGCAGTACGTC.

The count of this clone is one. The gene calls are TRBV6-6 and TRBJ2-4, with TRBD1 matching 8 bases. CDR1 MNHNY and CDR2 SVGAGI come from the germline V gene (reference sequence). After removal of 5 bases from V and 0 bases from J, the junction contained 12 bases not matched to a gene. The CDR3 totals 18 residues. CDR3 DNA sequence: TGTGCCAGCAGTCCCAGGGGGCAACGGAAGTTAGCCAAAAACATTCAGTACTTC. Its protein product is CASSPRGQRKLAKNIQYF.

The gene calls are TRBV6-5 and TRBJ2-5, with TRBD2 identical over 8 bases. This CDR3 is 14 amino acids long. The germline gives CDR1 MNHEY, CDR2 SVGAGI. The junction had 1 base not matched to a gene; V was cut back by 0 bases and J by 4 bases. This chain's CDR3 is CASSYSAGVETQYF. CDR3 coding DNA: TGTGCCAGCAGTTACTCAGCGGGGGTAGAGACCCAGTACTTC.

The chain is built from TRBV27 and TRBJ2-5; 8 bases line up with TRBD2. J was trimmed by 4 bases and V by 4 bases; bases with no gene match: 5. Germline CDR1 MNHEY, CDR2 SMNVEV (reference sequence). The CDR3 loop spans 14 amino acids. The CDR3 DNA sequence: TGTGCCAGCAGTTCGACTAGCGAGGGAGAGACCCAGTACTTC. Its translation is CASSSTSEGETQYF.

The rearrangement joins TRBV21-1 to TRBJ1-1. TRBV21-1 is recorded as a pseudogene. This CDR3 has 14 residues. The CDR3 spells CASRATPTNTEAFF. As DNA, the CDR3 is TGTGCCAGCAGAGCGACCCCCACAAACACTGAAGCTTTCTTT.

This rearrangement joins TRBV7-9 to TRBJ1-2, with a tentative D call TRBD1 (6 bases). The V end lost 7 bases, the J end lost 4 bases, and 13 bases lay between the germline ends. This CDR3 has 13 amino acids. From germline, CDR1 is SEHNR and CDR2 FQNEAQ (reference sequence). The chain's CDR3 is CASTGGLSYGYTF. The CDR3 DNA reads as TGTGCCAGCACGGGGGGCTTGAGCTATGGCTACACCTTC. The whole variable domain, remainder taken from reference TRBV7-9 and TRBJ1-2, is DTGVSQNPRHKITKRGQNVTFRCDPISEHNRLYWYRQTLGQGPEFLTYFQNEAQLEKSRLLSDRFSAERPKGSFSTLEIQRTEQGDSAMYLCASTGGLSYGYTFGSGTRLTVV.

The chain couples TRBV29-1 to TRBJ1-2; D may be TRBD1 (6 bases). Germline V gene sequence: CDR1 SQVTM, CDR2 ANQGSEA. Trimming removed 6 bases at V and 1 base at J, with 12 bases between. The CDR3 consists of 13 residues. The CDR3 nucleotides are TGCAGCGTGTTACAGGACAGTAACTATGGCTACACCTTC. Its translation is CSVLQDSNYGYTF.

This rearrangement joins TRBV11-2 to TRBJ2-1; D perhaps matches TRBD2 (7 bases). Trimming pared 1 base from V and 7 bases from J, leaving 17 bases between. The CDR3 runs to 16 residues. Germline V gene sequence: CDR1 SGHAT, CDR2 FQNNGV. The CDR3 reads CASSLAGGSKVNEQFF. The CDR3 region has the DNA TGTGCCAGCAGCTTAGCGGGGGGCTCCAAGGTAAATGAGCAGTTCTTC. Full variable domain (remainder filled in from reference TRBV11-2 and TRBJ2-1): EAGVAQSPRYKIIEKRQSVAFWCNPISGHATLYWYQQILGQGPKLLIQFQNNGVVDDSQLPKDRFSAERLKGVDSTLKIQPAKLEDSAVYLCASSLAGGSKVNEQFFGPGTRLTVL.

The chain uses TRBV7-9 and TRBJ1-2; D not resolved. Trimming pared 10 bases from V and 2 bases from J, leaving 11 bases between. This CDR3 is built from 12 residues. Germline CDR1 reads SEHNR; CDR2 reads FQNEAQ (reference sequence). CDR3 amino acids: CATAEQNYGYTF. DNA of the CDR3: TGTGCCACTGCGGAGCAGAACTATGGCTACACCTTC. The entire variable domain, with the rest obtained from reference TRBV7-9 and TRBJ1-2, is as follows: DTGVSQNPRHKITKRGQNVTFRCDPISEHNRLYWYRQTLGQGPEFLTYFQNEAQLEKSRLLSDRFSAERPKGSFSTLEIQRTEQGDSAMYLCATAEQNYGYTFGSGTRLTVV.

The CDR3 here is CASKSISGNTIYF. The CDR3 bases are TGTGCCAGCAAATCCATCTCTGGAAACACCATATATTTT. The chain uses TRBV3-1 (or the pseudogene TRBV3-2) and TRBJ1-3, with no clear D. CDR3 length: 13 residues. V was shortened by 7 bases and J by 0 bases, with 7 bases between the two germline ends. The germline V gene encodes CDR1 LGHDT and CDR2 YNNKEL (reference sequence).

As to this clone: This same CDR3 is encoded by further DNA sequences in the sample. J is TRBJ1-1 and V is TRBV28; no reliable D call. The length of the CDR3 is 13 residues. V shed 2 bases and J shed 0 bases, with 4 bases lying between them. The germline CDR1 and CDR2 sequences are MDHEN and SYDVKM. CDR3 sequence (DNA): TGTGCCAGCAGTTTAAGCTTGAACACTGAAGCTTTCTTT. This gives the protein CASSLSLNTEAFF.

The chain has TRBV6-2 or TRBV6-3 and TRBJ2-7, with 8 positions matching TRBD1. V gave up 5 bases and J gave up 6 bases; unmatched junction bases: 3. Germline V gene sequence: CDR1 MNHEY, CDR2 SVGEGT. The CDR3 is made up of 12 amino acids. The CDR3 coding sequence is TGTGCCAGCAGTGACAGGGGAGCCGAGCAGTACTTC. Amino acids: CASSDRGAEQYF.

The rearrangement joins TRBV30 to TRBJ1-2, with unresolved D. This CDR3 has 11 amino acids. Germline V gene lookup returns CDR1 GTSNPN and CDR2 SVGIG (reference sequence). V was trimmed by 1 base and J by 5 bases, leaving 5 bases between them. CDR3: CAWSEHYGYTF. Here the CDR3 DNA reads TGTGCCTGGAGTGAGCATTATGGCTACACCTTC.

The V gene is TRBV5-1, the J gene TRBJ1-1, with 7 bases matching TRBD1. The CDR3 has 16 amino acids. Germline trimming cut 1 base from V and 3 bases from J; bases unmatched to any gene: 9. CDR1 and CDR2 from the germline V gene are SGHRS and YFSETQ. DNA for the CDR3: TGCGCCAGCAGCTTGATCCCGACAGGGATCGACACTGAAGCTTTCTTT. Protein: CASSLIPTGIDTEAFF.

The V call is TRBV28, the J call TRBJ1-2; D may be TRBD1 (6 bases). V was clipped by 6 bases and J by 5 bases, with 16 bases between them. This CDR3 is 14 amino acids long. Germline CDR1 and CDR2: MDHEN and SYDVKM. This CDR3 is CASSQGTIGYGYTF. As DNA, the CDR3 is TGTGCCAGCAGCCAAGGGACAATAGGATATGGCTACACCTTC.

The chain links TRBV6-1 to TRBJ1-2, with TRBD1 as a possible D gene (5 bases). The CDR3 covers 13 residues. CDR1 is MNHNS and CDR2 is SASEGT in the germline V gene. V was shortened by 6 bases and J by 4 bases, with 12 bases between the two germline ends. The CDR3 here is CASSRGAAYGYTF. The DNA of the CDR3 is TGTGCCAGCAGCCGCGGGGCGGCCTATGGCTACACCTTC.

The CDR3 spells CASSPLRGKTQYF. CDR3 in DNA: TGTGCCAGCTCGCCCCTGAGGGGGAAGACCCAGTACTTC. V is TRBV18 and J is TRBJ2-5; a possible D gene is TRBD1 (6 bases). There are 13 residues in the CDR3. V lost 6 bases to trimming and J lost 6 bases, with 14 bases between them. Per germline, CDR1 KGHSH and CDR2 LQKENI.

The chain uses TRBV5-6 and TRBJ1-2; 11 bases agree with TRBD1. Per germline, CDR1 SGHDT and CDR2 YYEEEE. The junction had 13 bases not matched to a gene; V was cut back by 4 bases and J by 8 bases. There are 16 residues in the CDR3. The CDR3 bases are TGTGCCAGCAGCCGGGACAGGGGGTACACCCTATCGGGCTACACCTTC. Amino acids: CASSRDRGYTLSGYTF.

The chain is built from TRBV5-1 and TRBJ1-1; no clear D gene. The CDR3 runs 13 residues. V was clipped by 4 bases and J by 6 bases, with 13 bases between them. Germline V gene lookup returns CDR1 SGHRS and CDR2 YFSETQ. The CDR3 nucleotides are TGCGCCAGCAGCACTACACGGAGGGCTGAAGCTTTCTTT. Translating it yields CASSTTRRAEAFF. Full variable domain (missing parts from reference TRBV5-1 and TRBJ1-1): KAGVTQTPRYLIKTRGQQVTLSCSPISGHRSVSWYQQTPGQGLQFLFEYFSETQRNKGNFPGRFSGRQFSNSRSEMNVSTLELGDSALYLCASSTTRRAEAFFGQGTRLTVV.

This sequence joins TRBV7-9 and TRBJ1-1, with D maybe TRBD1 (6 bases). This CDR3 region has 15 residues. Germline-derived CDR1 and CDR2 are SEHNR and FQNEAQ (reference sequence). The V gene lost 1 base and the J gene lost 4 bases, with 13 bases spanning the gap. Written as DNA, the CDR3 is TGTGCCAGCAGCTTAGTTCAGGGGCCAGTCACTGAAGCTTTCTTT. Amino acid sequence: CASSLVQGPVTEAFF.

The V call is TRBV3-1 (or the pseudogene TRBV3-2), the J call TRBJ2-5, with D perhaps matching TRBD2 (6 bases). This CDR3 contains 16 residues. Trimming cost V 4 bases and J 3 bases, with 18 bases left between them. Germline V lookup: CDR1 LGHDT, CDR2 YNNKEL (reference sequence). The CDR3 sequence: CASSRRTSGRKETQYF. CDR3 nucleotide sequence: TGTGCCAGCAGCCGACGAACCAGCGGGCGGAAAGAGACCCAGTACTTC.

The CDR3 region is CASSLSEGIRGYTF. CDR3 nucleotide sequence: TGTGCCAGCAGCTTATCAGAGGGAATACGTGGCTACACCTTC. This rearrangement joins TRBV7-9 to TRBJ1-2; D is uncertain. The CDR3 has 14 residues. In germline, CDR1 is SEHNR, CDR2 FQNEAQ (reference sequence). V lost 2 bases and J lost 7, with 14 bases in between. The entire variable domain, with the rest obtained from reference TRBV7-9 and TRBJ1-2, is as follows: DTGVSQNPRHKITKRGQNVTFRCDPISEHNRLYWYRQTLGQGPEFLTYFQNEAQLEKSRLLSDRFSAERPKGSFSTLEIQRTEQGDSAMYLCASSLSEGIRGYTFGSGTRLTVV.

The CDR3 loop is CASSLGRYDRARGVNTEAFF. The CDR3 DNA reads TGTGCCAGCAGCTTGGGCCGCTACGACAGGGCAAGGGGGGTGAACACTGAAGCTTTCTTT. This chain joins TRBV5-4 and TRBJ1-1, with TRBD1 matching over 7 bases. This CDR3 is 20 amino acids long. Per germline, CDR1 SGHNT and CDR2 YYREEE (reference sequence). The V segment lost 0 bases and the J segment 0 bases; nucleotides outside the gene matches: 17.

The chain couples TRBV3-1 (or the pseudogene TRBV3-2) to TRBJ2-4; D is undetermined. V lost 2 bases, J lost 4 bases, and 6 bases lay in between. This CDR3 has 13 residues. Germline CDR1 reads LGHDT; CDR2 reads YNNKEL (reference sequence). CDR3 nucleotide sequence: TGTGCCAGCAGCCAAAGCCGGAAAAACATTCAGTACTTC. Translated: CASSQSRKNIQYF.

The chain is built from TRBV23-1 and TRBJ2-7; D call uncertain. TRBV23-1 is given ORF status, its function remaining uncertain. The CDR3 loop spans 11 amino acids. With 4 bases removed from V and 7 bases from J, the gap between germline ends came to 8 bases. The CDR3 loop is CASSRPREQYF. CDR3 DNA sequence: TGCGCCAGCAGTCGTCCTAGGGAGCAGTACTTC.

This rearrangement joins TRBV3-1 (or the pseudogene TRBV3-2) to TRBJ2-2; possibly TRBD1 for D (5 bases). Germline CDR1 LGHDT, CDR2 YNNKEL (reference sequence). CDR3 size: 14 residues. The V end lost 1 base, the J end lost 9 bases, and 12 bases lay between the germline ends. In DNA, the CDR3 is TGTGCCAGCAGCCAAGGCAGGGTTCTGTGGGAGCTGTTTTTT. It yields the protein CASSQGRVLWELFF.

The sample holds a few counts of this clone. The chain employs TRBV5-4 and TRBJ1-1; 8 bases are a match to TRBD1. Germline V CDR1 and CDR2: SGHNT, YYREEE (reference sequence). The CDR3 spans 15 residues. Losses at the gene ends were 4 bases for V and 6 bases for J; bases not matched to a gene: 11. Here the CDR3 reads CASSNRGQARSEAFF. CDR3 coding DNA: TGTGCCAGCAGCAATAGGGGACAGGCCCGGTCTGAAGCTTTCTTT. Full variable domain (remainder filled in from reference TRBV5-4 and TRBJ1-1): ETGVTQSPTHLIKTRGQQVTLRCSSQSGHNTVSWYQQALGQGPQFIFQYYREEENGRGNFPPRFSGLQFPNYSSELNVNALELDDSALYLCASSNRGQARSEAFFGQGTRLTVV.

The V gene is TRBV27, the J gene TRBJ1-5; the D is unclear. The length of the CDR3 is 14 residues. Trimming cost V 3 bases and J 5 bases, with 11 bases left between them. Germline V gene lookup returns CDR1 MNHEY and CDR2 SMNVEV (reference sequence). Written as DNA, the CDR3 is TGTGCCAGCAGTTTTAAGGGCGGGGATCAGCCCCAGCATTTT. Translating it yields CASSFKGGDQPQHF.

J is TRBJ2-2 and V is TRBV11-2; TRBD2 matches at 14 bases. The J segment lost 8 bases and the V segment lost 5 bases, leaving 7 bases of the junction unmatched. Per the germline V gene, CDR1 is SGHAT and CDR2 is FQNNGV. The CDR3 runs 16 residues. This CDR3 reads CASSLRTSGGSGELFF. DNA for the CDR3: TGTGCCAGCAGCCTTAGGACTAGCGGGGGGTCGGGGGAGCTGTTTTTT.

This clone is a singleton in its sample. The rearrangement links TRBV5-6 to TRBJ2-1, with 11 bases identical to TRBD2. Germline CDR1 SGHDT, CDR2 YYEEEE. This CDR3 is 16 amino acids long. The trim removed 3 bases at V and 7 bases at J, leaving 9 bases unmatched. The CDR3 coding sequence is TGTGCCAGCAGCTCCGCCCTAGCGGGGGGTCGGAATGAGCAGTTCTTC. It is translated as CASSSALAGGRNEQFF. The full variable domain, completed using reference TRBV5-6 and TRBJ2-1, is DAGVTQSPTHLIKTRGQQVTLRCSPKSGHDTVSWYQQALGQGPQFIFQYYEEEERQRGNFPDRFSGHQFPNYSSELNVNALLLGDSALYLCASSSALAGGRNEQFFGPGTRLTVL.

The chain combines TRBV27 with TRBJ2-2, with 7 bases that match TRBD1. The CDR3 covers 13 residues. J was trimmed by 5 bases and V by 6 bases; bases with no gene match: 3. Germline CDR1 MNHEY, CDR2 SMNVEV (reference sequence). CDR3 sequence reads: CASSSGGTGELFF. In DNA, the CDR3 is TGTGCCAGCAGCTCAGGGGGAACCGGGGAGCTGTTTTTT.

J is TRBJ1-1 and V is TRBV18; D is possibly TRBD1 (5 bases). CDR1 and CDR2 from the germline V gene are KGHSH and LQKENI. This CDR3 comprises 14 residues. The V end was cut by 6 bases, the J end by 1 base, with 12 bases between. The CDR3 region is CASSPGLRNTEAFF. In DNA, the CDR3 is TGTGCCAGCTCTCCGGGACTTAGGAACACTGAAGCTTTCTTT.